The 3 T cell receptor beta chains presented below share a single source sample, sequenced in a study of T cell repertoires in cytomegalovirus infection. TCRdb recomputed calls from the reads with MiXCR, one row per CDR3 protein. The sample yields over 450,000 distinct CDR3 sequences, about 10% seen once. The sequencing input was PBMCs. The receptor set was obtained from a human donor in good health (CMV status not recorded). Some clones in this sample may be carry-over from other donors' samples.

V usage is TRBV20-1 and J usage is TRBJ1-6, with 7 bases aligning to TRBD1. The J segment lost 2 bases and the V segment lost 6 bases, leaving 7 bases of the junction unmatched. This CDR3 has 15 amino acids. Looked up from germline, CDR1 is DFQATT and CDR2 is SNEGSKA (reference sequence). CDR3 DNA: TGCAGTGCCGAGTACAGGGGAACCTATAATTCACCCCTCCACTTT. It is translated as CSAEYRGTYNSPLHF.

This clonotype was detected many times. The V and J genes are TRBV14 and TRBJ2-7, with 7 bases that match TRBD1. Trimming cost V 0 bases and J 5 bases; bases outside gene matches: 7. Germline CDR1 and CDR2: SGHDN and FVKESK. This CDR3 spans 15 amino acids. CDR3 region: CASSQDWNRGHEQYF. In nucleotides, the CDR3 is TGTGCCAGCAGCCAAGACTGGAACAGGGGCCACGAGCAGTACTTC.

This clonotype was seen ten or more times. The chain joins TRBV3-1 to TRBJ2-4, with 7 bases matching TRBD2. This CDR3 spans 13 amino acids. V lost 5 bases to trimming and J lost 5 bases; unmatched junction nucleotides: 3. CDR1 and CDR2 (germline): LGHDT, YNNKEL (reference sequence). The CDR3 loop is CASSTTSQNIQYF. The CDR3 DNA is TGTGCCAGCAGCACGACTAGCCAAAACATTCAGTACTTC.